Below are 22 T cell receptor beta chains sequenced from a single sample in a study of T cell clonality in common variable immunodeficiency (dated by TCRdb to between 2015 and 2016). For these receptors, no antigen is known. Libraries were prepared through the immunoSEQ multiplex PCR assay. Sourced from immuneACCESS, this table was stored by TCRdb with only in-frame sequences that have V and J called. A share of the clones is absent; for the studies checked, an unresolved V gene accounts for under half, and the remainder has no known explanation. For this sample, tens of thousands of clones appear and none is a singleton. The ten largest clones capture 29% of the sample. The full study reports these points: CVID TCRbeta sequences were reported to have fewer deletions and N-nucleotide insertions and to lack highly modified clones with 13 or more V deletions.

What was sequenced was peripheral blood mononuclear cells. The receptor set was obtained from a human donor with common variable immunodeficiency.

This clone was detected ten times or more. With the read ending 3 residues before the CDR3 end, the germline J gene is used to fill in that end. The chain uses TRBV18 and TRBJ1-1; D call uncertain. V lost 3 bases and J 0 bases, leaving 8 bases between the germline ends. Germline CDR1 is KGHSH and CDR2 is LQKENI. CDR3 length: 14 amino acids. CDR3 protein: CASSPATLNTEAFF. CDR3 DNA, as far as it was read: TGTGCCAGCTCACCTGCTACTCTGAACACTGAA.

This clone was observed at least ten times. The read finishes 3 residues shy of the CDR3 end, and the germline J gene is used to complete it. The V call is TRBV4-2, the J call TRBJ2-7; 13 bases align to TRBD2. V dropped 0 bases and J dropped 2; count of bases not matched to a gene: 7. Germline CDR1 reads LGHNA; CDR2 reads YNFKEQ. The CDR3 consists of 18 residues. CDR3 bases read: TGTGCCAGCAGCCAAGATCGGCCGGGACTAGCGGGGACCTACGAG. Translation gives CASSQDRPGLAGTYE. The CDR3 in its entirety is CASSQDRPGLAGTYEQYF.

This clone has just a few counts. Coverage ceases 3 residues before the CDR3 finishes, and the germline J gene fills in the end. The V gene is TRBV7-2, the J gene TRBJ1-4; a weak D match, TRBD1 (5 bases). Trimming took 2 bases from V and 7 from J, leaving 11 bases between them. Germline V gene sequence: CDR1 SGHTA, CDR2 FQGNSA. The CDR3 has 14 residues. CDR3 bases read: TGTGCCAGCAGCTTATTTCAGGGAGCTGAAAAA. Encoded protein: CASSLFQGAEK. The whole CDR3 protein is CASSLFQGAEKLFF.

The CDR3 is CASSQSGLEQYF. The part of the CDR3 DNA that was read is TGCGCCAGCAGTCAATCGGGACTCGAG. The chain is built from TRBV23-1 and TRBJ2-7; weak D call: TRBD2 (6 bases). The read ends 3 residues early relative to the CDR3; the germline J gene fills the gap. TRBV23-1 is classed as an ORF, of uncertain function. The CDR3 runs to 12 residues. V was cut by 0 bases and J by 6 bases, with 6 bases left in between.

Concerning this clone: From the germline J gene comes the end of the CDR3, since the read stops 3 residues before it. The chain recombines TRBV18 with TRBJ1-4; the match to TRBD1 covers 10 bases. Trimming at V came to 3 bases and at J to 9 bases, leaving 7 bases not matched to a gene. The CDR3 sequence is 15 residues long. Germline V gene sequence: CDR1 KGHSH, CDR2 LQKENI. This CDR3 reads CASSPGQGVIQKLFF. Incomplete CDR3 DNA: TGTGCCAGCTCACCCGGACAGGGGGTTATTCAAAAA.

This clone was counted only a few times. From the germline J gene comes the end of the CDR3, since the read stops 3 residues before it. The chain recombines TRBV6-1 with TRBJ2-2; D might be TRBD2 (7 bases). The CDR3 totals 15 residues. In germline, CDR1 is MNHNS, CDR2 SASEGT. The germline V and J ends were trimmed by 4 bases and 6 bases, with 15 bases remaining between them. The CDR3 bases that were read are TGTGCCAGCAGTGCCGGGGGGCCGTTTTCCGGGGAG. It yields the protein CASSAGGPFSGE. The entire CDR3 reads CASSAGGPFSGELFF.

The sample holds many counts of this clone. The missing CDR3 end, 3 residues past where the read stops, is filled in from the germline J gene. The rearrangement joins TRBV20-1 to TRBJ2-2; 8 bases line up with TRBD1. This CDR3 contains 16 residues. Losses at the gene ends were 2 bases for V and 4 bases for J; bases not matched to a gene: 9. Germline CDR1 and CDR2: DFQATT and SNEGSKA (reference sequence). The sequenced CDR3 bases are TGCAGTGCTAGACGCGGGACAGGACAAACCACCGGGGAG. Its protein product is CSARRGTGQTTGE. The entire CDR3 is CSARRGTGQTTGELFF.

This clone was recorded a few times. The read gets to within 3 residues of the CDR3 end, and the germline J gene fills in the rest. V gene TRBV7-2 combines with J gene TRBJ2-5; D unclear. This CDR3 is built from 14 residues. With 6 bases removed from V and 1 base from J, the gap between germline ends came to 12 bases. The germline CDR1 and CDR2 sequences are SGHTA and FQGNSA. The CDR3 sequence: CASRPLGGQETQYF. The CDR3 DNA, read in part, is TGTGCCAGCAGGCCCCTCGGCGGCCAAGAGACC.

This clone was detected ten times or more. The read halts 3 residues ahead of the CDR3 end, with the missing end drawn from the germline J gene. V is TRBV4-2 and J is TRBJ1-1; D remains ambiguous. The germline V gene encodes CDR1 LGHNA and CDR2 YNFKEQ. Trimming pared 0 bases from V and 4 bases from J, leaving 18 bases between. The CDR3 extends over 17 amino acids. The CDR3 loop reads CASSQDPYTRKGTEAFF. CDR3 DNA (partial): TGTGCCAGCAGCCAAGATCCCTACACCCGAAAGGGCACTGAA.

A word on this clone: The read ends 3 residues shy of where the CDR3 ends; the end is completed using the germline J gene. The chain employs TRBV7-6 and TRBJ2-5; TRBD2 matches at 14 bases. J gave up 2 bases and V 5 bases, and 7 bases lay outside the gene matches. The CDR3 has 17 residues. Germline V lookup: CDR1 SGHVS, CDR2 FNYEAQ. CDR3 DNA, as far as it was read: TGTGCCAGCAGCCCCGGGACTAGCGGGGGACAACAAGAGACC. Encoded protein: CASSPGTSGGQQET. The entire CDR3 protein reads CASSPGTSGGQQETQYF.

This clone has at least ten counts. The CDR3 end falls 3 residues outside the read, so it is completed with the germline J gene. V gene TRBV19 combines with J gene TRBJ2-2; TRBD1 matches at 7 bases. This CDR3 has 16 amino acids. CDR1 is LNHDA, CDR2 SQIVND, per germline (reference sequence). Trimming took 5 bases from V and 3 from J; bases not matched to a gene: 9. The sequenced CDR3 bases are TGTGCCAGTAGTCTGGGGACAGAGATGGACACCGGGGAG. This sequence encodes CASSLGTEMDTGE. The complete CDR3 sequence is CASSLGTEMDTGELFF.

This clone appeared a few times. The read terminates 3 residues before the CDR3 end, so the remaining end is supplied by the germline J gene. The V call is TRBV5-1, the J call TRBJ1-5; D might be TRBD1 (5 bases). The CDR3 runs to 13 residues. The germline CDR1 and CDR2 sequences are SGHRS and YFSETQ. The germline V and J ends were trimmed by 0 bases and 4 bases, with 5 bases remaining between them. The CDR3 loop reads CASSLGQNQPQHF. The sequenced CDR3 bases are TGCGCCAGCAGCTTGGGACAGAATCAGCCC.

Note on this clone: The read falls 3 residues short of the CDR3 end, and the missing part is taken from the germline J gene. J is TRBJ1-5 and V is TRBV7-2, with D uncertain. Per germline, CDR1 SGHTA and CDR2 FQGNSA. CDR3 size: 13 residues. Trimming removed 5 bases from V and 2 bases from J, with 7 bases in between. The CDR3 region is CASSPRGNQPQHF. The covered CDR3 bases are TGTGCCAGCAGCCCCCGGGGCAATCAGCCC.

With respect to this clone: From the germline J gene comes the end of the CDR3, since the read stops 3 residues before it. V gene TRBV7-3 combines with J gene TRBJ1-2, with no clear D. Germline V gene data show CDR1 as SGHTA and CDR2 as FQGTGA. This CDR3 region has 13 residues. V was shortened by 2 bases and J by 3 bases, with 7 bases between the two germline ends. The sequenced part of the CDR3 DNA is TGTGCCAGCAGCTTATTCCAGGACTATGGC. Translation: CASSLFQDYG. The full-length CDR3 reads as CASSLFQDYGYTF.

This clone was seen more than once but under ten times. The read finishes 3 residues shy of the CDR3 end, and the germline J gene is used to complete it. This chain joins TRBV19 and TRBJ2-5; the D is unclear. V lost 5 bases and J 4 bases, leaving 8 bases between the germline ends. The germline V gene has CDR1 LNHDA and CDR2 SQIVND (reference sequence). This CDR3 comprises 12 residues. CDR3 DNA (partial): TGTGCCAGTAGTCCATACACAGAGACC. Amino acids: CASSPYTET. The CDR3, in full, reads CASSPYTETQYF.

The CDR3 region is CASSIQASTYNEQFF. The sequenced CDR3 bases are TGTGCCAGTAGTATCCAGGCTTCTACCTACAATGAG. This chain joins TRBV19 and TRBJ2-1; D call uncertain. The read falls 3 residues short of the CDR3 end, and the missing part is taken from the germline J gene. CDR3 length: 15 amino acids. V gave up 3 bases and J gave up 2 bases, with 11 bases separating them. Looked up from germline, CDR1 is LNHDA and CDR2 is SQIVND (reference sequence).

At least ten counts were recorded for this clone. Read data end 3 residues before the CDR3 end; the end is taken from the germline J gene. This chain connects TRBV7-8 to TRBJ1-3; a possible D gene is TRBD1 (5 bases). V dropped 6 bases and J dropped 0 bases, with 6 bases sitting between them. CDR3 size: 13 residues. Germline lookup yields CDR1 SGHVS and CDR2 FQNEAQ. The CDR3 reads CASRGHSGNTIYF. The DNA read from the CDR3 is TGTGCCAGCAGGGGGCACTCTGGAAACACC. Full variable domain (missing parts from reference TRBV7-8 and TRBJ1-3): GAGVSQSPRYKVAKRGQDVALRCDPISGHVSLFWYQQALGQGPEFLTYFQNEAQLDKSGLPSDRFFAERPEGSVSTLKIQRTQQEDSAVYLCASRGHSGNTIYFGEGSWLTVV.

This clone came up a few times. Coverage ceases 3 residues before the CDR3 finishes, and the germline J gene fills in the end. This chain connects TRBV7-2 to TRBJ2-1; the match to TRBD2 covers 8 bases. The CDR3 runs 15 residues. The V gene end was trimmed by 2 bases and the J gene end by 8 bases; junction bases not matched to a gene: 8. Germline V lookup: CDR1 SGHTA, CDR2 FQGNSA. The CDR3 bases that were read are TGTGCCAGCAGCTTAACGACGGGACTAGGCGATGAG. As protein: CASSLTTGLGDE. The whole CDR3 region reads CASSLTTGLGDEQFF.

In its sample, this clone was seen a few times. The read ends 3 residues early relative to the CDR3; the germline J gene fills the gap. The rearrangement links TRBV20-1 to TRBJ2-7; 8 nucleotides line up with TRBD1. The CDR3 is 14 residues long. V was pared by 6 bases and J by 0 bases, with 7 bases of the junction left unmatched. Looked up from germline, CDR1 is DFQATT and CDR2 is SNEGSKA (reference sequence). The CDR3 here is CSATTGTGSYEQYF. The CDR3 DNA, read in part, is TGCAGTGCAACTACCGGGACAGGCTCCTACGAG.

This clone was detected many times. Coverage ceases 3 residues before the CDR3 finishes, and the germline J gene fills in the end. The chain couples TRBV7-2 to TRBJ1-2; 8 nucleotides match TRBD1. CDR3 length: 14 residues. Germline values: CDR1 SGHTA, CDR2 FQGNSA. With V trimmed by 5 bases and J by 4 bases, 6 bases remained unmatched. The CDR3 sequence is CASSPGQGPYGYTF. The CDR3 DNA, read in part, is TGTGCCAGCAGCCCCGGACAGGGTCCCTATGGC.

On this clone itself: The CDR3 end falls 3 residues outside the read, so it is completed with the germline J gene. The rearrangement links TRBV19 to TRBJ2-3; 8 nucleotides agree with TRBD2. Germline-derived CDR1 and CDR2 are LNHDA and SQIVND (reference sequence). V gave up 9 bases and J gave up 3 bases; unmatched junction bases: 2. This CDR3 is 12 amino acids long. Incomplete CDR3 DNA: TGTGCCAGCGGGACTAGGACAGATACG. Translation gives CASGTRTDT. The entire CDR3 sequence reads CASGTRTDTQYF.

This clone was seen many times. Read coverage stops 3 residues before the CDR3 terminus; the germline J gene supplies the remainder. The V gene is TRBV7-6, the J gene TRBJ2-7; D is undetermined. Germline V CDR1 and CDR2: SGHVS, FNYEAQ. V was shortened by 4 bases and J by 4 bases, with 11 bases between the two germline ends. There are 13 residues in the CDR3. CDR3 in amino acids: CASSSRIGYEQYF. CDR3 DNA, as far as it was read: TGTGCCAGCAGCTCCCGGATAGGGTACGAG.